The 27 T cell receptor beta chains reported below all come from one sample, sequenced in a study of T cells in Graves' hyperthyroidism and ophthalmopathy. Amplification yielded TCR beta CDR3 regions, with RNA transcripts as the source. During a first-round RT-PCR of the TCR CDR3, the HTBI primer set was used. MiXCR was run by TCRdb on the multiplex PCR reads, yielding one entry per CDR3 protein. The data contain 500,000 to 550,000 distinct CDR3 sequences, less than 20% of them singletons. The specimen was blood. These receptors all come from a middle-aged man with Graves' ophthalmopathy.

This clonotype was recorded at least ten times. The V call is TRBV12-3 or TRBV12-4, the J call TRBJ1-6; D is ambiguous. The length of the CDR3 is 13 residues. Trimming stripped 4 bases from V and 18 bases from J, with 19 bases between. CDR3 amino acids: CASSSVRTGPPHF. CDR3 sequence (DNA): TGTGCCAGCAGTTCCGTCCGCACGGGCCCTCCCCACTTT.

The chain links TRBV7-9 to TRBJ2-7; TRBD2 aligns across 16 bases. This CDR3 has 19 amino acids. Trimming took 5 bases from V and 2 from J; bases not matched to a gene: 12. CDR1 SEHNR and CDR2 FQNEAQ come from the germline V gene (reference sequence). The CDR3 region is CASSPETGLAGGSPYEQYF. The CDR3 DNA follows: TGTGCCAGCAGCCCGGAAACGGGACTAGCGGGAGGGTCCCCCTACGAGCAGTACTTC.

Concerning this clonotype: One junction end disagrees with the germline gene, perhaps due to a read error. The V call is TRBV9, the J call TRBJ1-6, with D hard to call. The CDR3 contains 14 residues. Germline-derived CDR1 and CDR2 are SGDLS and YYNGEE. CDR3: CASSVVGHNSALHF. For the CDR3, the DNA is TGTGCTAGCAGCGTAGTAGGCCATAATTCAGCCCTCCACTTT.

Many counts were recorded for this clonotype. This sequence joins TRBV20-1 and TRBJ2-3; 14 positions agree with TRBD2. Germline CDR1 and CDR2: DFQATT and SNEGSKA (reference sequence). Trimming at V came to 5 bases and at J to 4 bases, leaving 2 bases not matched to a gene. The CDR3 length is 14 residues. The CDR3 nucleotides read TGCAGTGCTCTGACTAGCGGGGGGGCAGATACGCAGTATTTT. Amino acids: CSALTSGGADTQYF.

The chain couples TRBV6-1 to TRBJ2-4; 7 bases align to TRBD2. From germline, CDR1 is MNHNS and CDR2 SASEGT. The CDR3 contains 15 residues. V lost 6 bases and J lost 0; bases outside the gene matches: 5. CDR3 nucleotide sequence: TGTGCCAGCAGCACCGGGGGGAGAGCCAAAAACATTCAGTACTTC. Its translation is CASSTGGRAKNIQYF.

This CDR3 is CSARDLAQTGAPWDEQFF. In nucleotides, the CDR3 is TGCAGTGCTAGAGATCTCGCACAGACAGGGGCCCCCTGGGATGAGCAGTTCTTC. The chain couples TRBV20-1 to TRBJ2-1, with 8 bases fitting TRBD1. The CDR3 sequence is 18 residues long. Germline V gene sequence: CDR1 DFQATT, CDR2 SNEGSKA (reference sequence). V gave up 0 bases and J gave up 8 bases; unmatched junction bases: 18.

The chain is built from TRBV20-1 and TRBJ2-1, with a possible D match to TRBD1 (7 bases). This CDR3 is built from 15 residues. CDR1 and CDR2 (germline): DFQATT, SNEGSKA (reference sequence). V was cut by 7 bases and J by 4 bases, with 20 bases left in between. CDR3 in DNA: TGCAGTGGTAGGGACTGGAGGGGGCCATACAATGAGCAGTTCTTC. This codes for CSGRDWRGPYNEQFF.

This clonotype appeared a few times. The germline gene is not matched at one end of the junction; a read error may be the cause. The chain joins TRBV2 to TRBJ2-5; D perhaps matches TRBD2 (5 bases). Germline-derived CDR1 and CDR2 are SNHLY and FYNNEI. The length of the CDR3 is 14 residues. CDR3 bases: TGTGCCAACAGTCTAGCAGTGTACCAAGAGACCCAGTACTTC. Its protein is CANSLAVYQETQYF. The entire variable domain, with the rest obtained from reference TRBV2 and TRBJ2-5, is as follows: EPEVTQTPSHQVTQMGQEVILRCVPISNHLYFYWYRQILGQKVEFLVSFYNNEISEKSEIFDDQFSVERPDGSNFTLKIRSTKLEDSAMYFCANSLAVYQETQYFGPGTRLLVL.

This chain connects TRBV11-2 to TRBJ2-3; D is undetermined. With 5 bases removed from V and 1 base from J, the gap between germline ends came to 10 bases. The CDR3 length is 14 residues. Germline CDR1 SGHAT, CDR2 FQNNGV. CDR3 DNA sequence: TGTGCCAGCAGCCACCCTTGGGGCACAGATACGCAGTATTTT. Translating gives CASSHPWGTDTQYF.

The chain links TRBV5-6 to TRBJ2-3; TRBD1 agrees at 7 bases. V shed 4 bases and J 0 bases; nucleotides not matched to a gene: 11. The CDR3 extends over 17 amino acids. The germline V gene encodes CDR1 SGHDT and CDR2 YYEEEE. CDR3 DNA: TGTGCCAGCAGCCTGGAAACAGGGGCCTTTAGCACAGATACGCAGTATTTT. As protein: CASSLETGAFSTDTQYF.

In its sample, this clonotype was seen once. The V call is TRBV9, the J call TRBJ1-4; D not resolved. CDR1 and CDR2 (germline): SGDLS, YYNGEE. CDR3 length: 14 residues. Deletions cut 0 bases from V and 5 bases from J, with 8 bases between. CDR3 region: CASSVGIGNEKLFF. The CDR3 DNA follows: TGTGCCAGCAGCGTAGGGATAGGAAATGAAAAACTGTTTTTT. The variable domain in full, with the rest retrieved from reference TRBV9 and TRBJ1-4, is DSGVTQTPKHLITATGQRVTLRCSPRSGDLSVYWYQQSLDQGLQFLIQYYNGEERAKGNILERFSAQQFPDLHSELNLSSLELGDSALYFCASSVGIGNEKLFFGSGTQLSVL.

The sample holds a few counts of this clonotype. The chain uses TRBV12-3 or TRBV12-4 and TRBJ2-1; D is uncertain. The V end was cut by 3 bases, the J end by 13 bases, with 13 bases between. CDR3 length: 12 amino acids. CDR3 sequence reads: CASSFKLGSQFF. Here the CDR3 DNA reads TGTGCCAGCAGTTTTAAGCTTGGGTCCCAGTTCTTC.

This clonotype has a count of ten or more. This chain connects TRBV7-3 to TRBJ2-7; 11 bases are shared with TRBD1. J was trimmed by 3 bases and V by 4 bases; bases with no gene match: 5. The CDR3 has 15 residues. Per the germline V gene, CDR1 is SGHTA and CDR2 is FQGTGA. The CDR3: CASSSSGTGGYEQYF. CDR3 nucleotide sequence: TGTGCCAGCAGCTCCTCTGGGACAGGGGGCTACGAGCAGTACTTC.

This clonotype was seen only a few times. The gene calls are TRBV30 and TRBJ2-7; possible D gene TRBD1, 5 bases. Looked up from germline, CDR1 is GTSNPN and CDR2 is SVGIG (reference sequence). This CDR3 is built from 13 residues. Trimming cost V 5 bases and J 0 bases, with 11 bases left between them. The CDR3 DNA follows: TGTGCCTGGGACAGCCTACTCTCCTACGAGCAGTACTTC. Translated: CAWDSLLSYEQYF.

A few counts support this clonotype. This chain connects TRBV30 to TRBJ1-5; the match to TRBD1 covers 8 bases. Trimming took 0 bases from V and 4 from J; bases not matched to a gene: 2. This CDR3 contains 14 residues. Germline CDR1 GTSNPN, CDR2 SVGIG (reference sequence). CDR3 bases: TGTGCCTGGAGTGTACGACAGGGGAATCAGCCCCAGCATTTT. It encodes CAWSVRQGNQPQHF.

This clonotype has ten or more counts. The chain uses TRBV7-8 and TRBJ2-1; tentatively, D is TRBD1 or TRBD2 (5 bases each). Trimming stripped 5 bases from V and 3 bases from J, with 14 bases between. Germline V gene sequence: CDR1 SGHVS, CDR2 FQNEAQ. This CDR3 is built from 15 residues. CDR3 sequence (DNA): TGTGCCAGCAGCGCTGGGACGGCGAGCTACAATGAGCAGTTCTTC. Amino acid sequence: CASSAGTASYNEQFF.

The chain couples TRBV18 to TRBJ2-1; D is unresolved. V dropped 3 bases and J dropped 5 bases, with 11 bases sitting between them. Germline-derived CDR1 and CDR2 are KGHSH and LQKENI. This CDR3 spans 14 amino acids. Here the CDR3 reads CASSPLARDNEQFF. The CDR3 DNA sequence: TGTGCCAGCTCACCCTTGGCTCGGGACAATGAGCAGTTCTTC. Together with reference TRBV18 and TRBJ2-1, the CDR3 gives the full variable domain: NAGVMQNPRHLVRRRGQEARLRCSPMKGHSHVYWYRQLPEEGLKFMVYLQKENIIDESGMPKERFSAEFPKEGPSILRIQQVVRGDSAAYFCASSPLARDNEQFFGPGTRLTVL.

This clonotype was observed a single time. The V gene is TRBV6-2 or TRBV6-3, the J gene TRBJ2-4; D tentatively fits TRBD1 or TRBD2 (5 bases each). The CDR3 is 16 residues long. Trimming took off 0 bases at V and 0 bases at J, with 9 bases between the two ends. CDR1 is MNHEY, CDR2 SVGEGT, per germline. DNA of the CDR3: TGTGCCAGCAGTTACTCGAAGGGGAGAGCCAAAAACATTCAGTACTTC. It translates to CASSYSKGRAKNIQYF.

This clonotype was recorded at least ten times. V usage is TRBV7-9 and J usage is TRBJ1-2; D not resolved. Germline assignment: CDR1 SEHNR and CDR2 FQNEAQ (reference sequence). The CDR3 is 13 amino acids. V was pared by 5 bases and J by 7 bases, with 14 bases between. The CDR3 is CASSPDVMGGYTF. CDR3 bases: TGTGCCAGCAGCCCTGACGTCATGGGTGGCTACACCTTC.

Many counts were recorded for this clonotype. CDR3: CSARLREAYNEQFF. The CDR3 coding sequence is TGCAGTGCTAGATTGCGGGAGGCCTACAATGAGCAGTTCTTC. The chain carries TRBV20-1 and TRBJ2-1; 8 positions agree with TRBD2. In germline, CDR1 is DFQATT, CDR2 SNEGSKA (reference sequence). V lost 2 bases and J lost 2; bases outside the gene matches: 2. The CDR3 loop spans 14 amino acids.

This clonotype occurred many times. The chain has TRBV3-1 and TRBJ1-5; D is uncertain. The germline CDR1 and CDR2 sequences are LGHDT and YNNKEL (reference sequence). The V gene lost 1 base and the J gene lost 6 bases, with 7 bases spanning the gap. The CDR3 is 13 residues long. This chain's CDR3 is CASSQGMGQPQHF. The DNA of the CDR3 is TGTGCCAGCAGCCAAGGAATGGGTCAGCCCCAGCATTTT.

This sequence joins TRBV12-3 or TRBV12-4 and TRBJ2-2, with D perhaps TRBD1 (6 bases). CDR3 length: 15 amino acids. The V end was cut by 8 bases, the J end by 1 base, with 14 bases between. CDR3 region: CASQFTGRNTGELFF. For the CDR3, the DNA is TGTGCCAGCCAGTTTACAGGGAGGAACACCGGGGAGCTGTTTTTT.

The chain employs TRBV11-2 and TRBJ2-7; TRBD1 matches at 7 bases. Germline CDR1 and CDR2: SGHAT and FQNNGV. This CDR3 is built from 15 residues. V was clipped by 6 bases and J by 2 bases; unmatched bases: 10. Here the CDR3 reads CASSRPGQSTYEQYF. CDR3 in DNA: TGTGCCAGCAGTCGACCGGGACAGAGCACCTACGAGCAGTACTTC.

At least ten counts were recorded for this clonotype. The J gene is TRBJ1-2, the V gene TRBV5-5; 7 bases are a match to TRBD1. Germline assignment: CDR1 SGHKS and CDR2 YYEKEE (reference sequence). The CDR3 length is 15 residues. V trimming: 4 bases; J trimming: 4 bases; junction bases outside the gene matches: 10. The CDR3, as DNA: TGTGCCAGCAGCATCGGACAGGAGTCCCCCTATGGCTACACCTTC. This gives the protein CASSIGQESPYGYTF.

This clonotype was counted ten times or more. The V and J genes are TRBV5-6 and TRBJ2-1; perhaps TRBD2 as D (6 bases). The CDR3 runs to 15 residues. Germline CDR1 reads SGHDT; CDR2 reads YYEEEE. V dropped 4 bases and J dropped 5 bases, with 16 bases sitting between them. The CDR3 DNA reads TGTGCCAGCAGCACGCCGGGACTGGACAACAATGAGCAGTTCTTC. Amino acid sequence: CASSTPGLDNNEQFF. The variable domain in full, completed from reference TRBV5-6 and TRBJ2-1, reads DAGVTQSPTHLIKTRGQQVTLRCSPKSGHDTVSWYQQALGQGPQFIFQYYEEEERQRGNFPDRFSGHQFPNYSSELNVNALLLGDSALYLCASSTPGLDNNEQFFGPGTRLTVL.

The V call is TRBV27, the J call TRBJ1-4, with 8 bases aligning to TRBD1. Germline CDR1 is MNHEY and CDR2 is SMNVEV (reference sequence). Germline trimming cut 5 bases from V and 5 bases from J; bases unmatched to any gene: 7. The CDR3 is 15 amino acids. The CDR3 coding sequence is TGTGCCAGCAGTGCAGGACAGGGATGGAATGAAAAACTGTTTTTT. Translating gives CASSAGQGWNEKLFF.

V is TRBV6-5 and J is TRBJ1-2; the D is unclear. V was shortened by 2 bases and J by 4 bases, with 11 bases between the two germline ends. The CDR3 loop spans 14 amino acids. Germline V gene lookup returns CDR1 MNHEY and CDR2 SVGAGI. The CDR3 coding sequence is TGTGCCAGCAGTTACGGTAAACGGGGCTATGGCTACACCTTC. It specifies CASSYGKRGYGYTF.